One and the same sample provided the 12 T cell receptor beta chains below, sequenced in a study of cytomegalovirus exposure and HLA in healthy donors. In the PCR, 60 Vbeta and 13 Jbeta primers were used. Profiling relied on immunoSEQ multiplex PCR, and the TCRdb table lists in-frame clones only, not all of them. The sample has 150,000 to 200,000 clones; about four fifths are singletons. The material sequenced was PBMCs. These receptors came from a man aged 35-49 years in good health and CMV-seropositive.

This chain uses TRBV30 with TRBJ1-4; possibly TRBD1 for D (6 bases). This CDR3 spans 18 amino acids. Germline-derived CDR1 and CDR2 are GTSNPN and SVGIG (reference sequence). V was trimmed by 4 bases and J by 5 bases, leaving 26 bases between them. For the CDR3, the DNA is TGTGCCTGGAAACAACCCCTTAAAAACAGGGAACGGAATGAAAAACTGTTTTTT. Translated, it gives CAWKQPLKNRERNEKLFF.

This sequence joins TRBV27 and TRBJ2-1; 9 bases fit TRBD1. The ends lost 4 bases at V and 9 bases at J; junction bases unmatched: 1. In germline, CDR1 is MNHEY, CDR2 SMNVEV (reference sequence). CDR3 length: 12 amino acids. The DNA for the CDR3 is TGTGCCAGCAGTTCACAGGGGGCTGAGCAGTTCTTC. The encoded protein is CASSSQGAEQFF.

V and J are TRBV7-2 and TRBJ2-5; D remains unclear. The CDR3 length is 13 residues. Trimming removed 4 bases from V and 4 bases from J, with 10 bases in between. Germline assignment: CDR1 SGHTA and CDR2 FQGNSA. The CDR3 DNA follows: TGTGCCAGCAGCTCCAGCGTGGGAGAGACCCAGTACTTC. Protein sequence: CASSSSVGETQYF.

The chain combines TRBV6-1 with TRBJ1-1, with 9 positions matching TRBD1. Germline V gives CDR1 MNHNS, CDR2 SASEGT. The CDR3 length is 13 residues. The ends lost 6 bases at V and 3 bases at J; junction bases unmatched: 2. In nucleotides, the CDR3 is TGTGCCAGCAGGGGACAGGGCGACACTGAAGCTTTCTTT. Residues: CASRGQGDTEAFF.

CDR3 in DNA: TGTGCCAGCAGCCCAGCGGGCCAACCCTACGAGCAGTACTTC. Translation gives CASSPAGQPYEQYF. The gene calls are TRBV7-6 and TRBJ2-7, with D perhaps TRBD2 (6 bases). With 5 bases removed from V and 2 bases from J, the gap between germline ends came to 13 bases. CDR3 size: 14 residues. Germline-derived CDR1 and CDR2 are SGHVS and FNYEAQ. Looking up the rest from reference TRBV7-6 and TRBJ2-7 gives the full variable domain: GAGVSQSPRYKVTKRGQDVALRCDPISGHVSLYWYRQALGQGPEFLTYFNYEAQQDKSGLPNDRFSAERPEGSISTLTIQRTEQRDSAMYRCASSPAGQPYEQYFGPGTRLTVT.

The chain couples TRBV18 to TRBJ2-3, with D hard to call. Looked up from germline, CDR1 is KGHSH and CDR2 is LQKENI. V lost 3 bases, J lost 2 bases, and 3 bases lay in between. CDR3 size: 12 residues. The CDR3 region has the DNA TGTGCCAGCTCACCTTACACAGATACGCAGTATTTT. Encoded protein: CASSPYTDTQYF.

The V gene is TRBV9, the J gene TRBJ2-5; unclear D gene. V was cut by 4 bases and J by 1 base, with 17 bases left in between. Looked up from germline, CDR1 is SGDLS and CDR2 is YYNGEE. This CDR3 has 16 residues. CDR3 amino acids: CASSPEVGRIQETQYF. In DNA form, the CDR3 reads TGTGCCAGCAGCCCCGAAGTTGGGCGTATCCAAGAGACCCAGTACTTC.

The chain has TRBV5-1 and TRBJ2-2, with a possible D match to TRBD1 (6 bases). The CDR3 sequence is 13 residues long. V was trimmed by 3 bases and J by 6 bases, leaving 9 bases between them. Per the germline V gene, CDR1 is SGHRS and CDR2 is YFSETQ. DNA of the CDR3: TGCGCCAGCAGCTACAGGGCTCCCGGGGAGCTGTTTTTT. It translates to CASSYRAPGELFF.

V usage is TRBV7-2 and J usage is TRBJ2-7; D is uncertain. Germline loops: CDR1 SGHTA, CDR2 FQGNSA. CDR3 size: 16 residues. The V gene lost 5 bases and the J gene lost 2 bases, with 19 bases spanning the gap. The CDR3 loop reads CASSPKSYSSAYEQYF. The DNA for the CDR3 is TGTGCCAGCAGCCCCAAGTCATACAGCTCGGCCTACGAGCAGTACTTC.

The chain couples TRBV19 to TRBJ2-5, with 9 bases aligning to TRBD1. V was pared by 6 bases and J by 5 bases, with 13 bases of the junction left unmatched. The V gene's germline CDR1 is LNHDA and CDR2 SQIVND (reference sequence). There are 16 residues in the CDR3. The CDR3 DNA follows: TGTGCCAGTAGCTCCGTCCGGGGACAGGGAGGGGAGACCCAGTACTTC. Protein: CASSSVRGQGGETQYF. Full variable domain (rest looked up from reference TRBV19 and TRBJ2-5): DGGITQSPKYLFRKEGQNVTLSCEQNLNHDAMYWYRQDPGQGLRLIYYSQIVNDFQKGDIAEGYSVSREKKESFPLTVTSAQKNPTAFYLCASSSVRGQGGETQYFGPGTRLLVL.

This clone was detected only once. Within the sample, other DNA sequences also encode this same CDR3. The chain recombines TRBV5-1 with TRBJ1-4, with 9 bases aligning to TRBD1. After removal of 2 bases from V and 8 bases from J, the junction contained 4 bases not matched to a gene. The CDR3 is made up of 14 amino acids. Germline V CDR1 and CDR2: SGHRS, YFSETQ. CDR3 loop: CASSLRTGEEKLFF. Written as DNA, the CDR3 is TGCGCCAGCAGCTTAAGGACAGGGGAAGAAAAACTGTTTTTT. The whole variable domain, filled in from reference TRBV5-1 and TRBJ1-4, reads KAGVTQTPRYLIKTRGQQVTLSCSPISGHRSVSWYQQTPGQGLQFLFEYFSETQRNKGNFPGRFSGRQFSNSRSEMNVSTLELGDSALYLCASSLRTGEEKLFFGSGTQLSVL.

The V and J genes are TRBV5-4 and TRBJ1-2, with 7 bases that match TRBD1. The CDR3 runs 13 residues. Looked up from germline, CDR1 is SGHNT and CDR2 is YYREEE (reference sequence). V dropped 1 base and J dropped 8; count of bases not matched to a gene: 5. CDR3 in DNA: TGTGCCAGCAGCTTGACAGGGGATGCCGGCTACACCTTC. Its protein is CASSLTGDAGYTF. Full variable domain (rest looked up from reference TRBV5-4 and TRBJ1-2): ETGVTQSPTHLIKTRGQQVTLRCSSQSGHNTVSWYQQALGQGPQFIFQYYREEENGRGNFPPRFSGLQFPNYSSELNVNALELDDSALYLCASSLTGDAGYTFGSGTRLTVV.